The clone carrying this T cell receptor beta chain was observed at least ten times. What it recognizes is unknown. The sample belongs to a study of cytomegalovirus exposure and HLA in healthy donors. Whole-study results and caveats: Across all donors, roughly uniform sequencing depth was an assumption of the presence/absence analyses. Researchers reportedly found TCR beta sequences accurately predicted most subjects' HLA-A and HLA-B alleles. Later on, analysis showed that most CMV-associated TCR beta chains appeared to be HLA-restricted.

Primers: 60 Vbeta forward and 13 Jbeta reverse. Clones were read by immunoSEQ multiplex PCR, and TCRdb kept only the in-frame ones, dropping some. The table shows under 150,000 clones, with 75% occurring only once. The V and J ends lost 4 bases and 4 bases respectively, with 15 bases between them. Germline CDR1 reads SNHLY; CDR2 reads FYNNEI. The CDR3 has 15 residues. V usage is TRBV2 and J usage is TRBJ2-3, with D perhaps TRBD2 (6 bases). This sequence originates from a man aged 30 to 39 in good health and CMV-seronegative. The sequencing input was PBMCs. Here the CDR3 reads CASSAAGRNADTQYF. For the CDR3, the DNA is TGTGCCAGCAGTGCGGCCGGGAGAAATGCAGATACGCAGTATTTT.